Each of the 20 T cell receptor beta chains below was sequenced from the same sample in a study of blood T cell repertoires in COVID-19. Generated by immunoSEQ multiplex PCR, the TCRdb table keeps only in-frame clones and is missing some. The sample lists under 250,000 clones; 70% to 85% were seen once. Sequencing was carried out using peripheral blood. These TCRs come from a man aged 45-65 years with active or convalescent COVID-19.

Within the sample, this clone is medium-sized. J is TRBJ1-4 and V is TRBV9, with a weak D call TRBD1 (5 bases). Germline CDR1 and CDR2: SGDLS and YYNGEE. CDR3 length: 15 residues. The ends were cut back, 2 bases at V and 3 bases at J, with 11 bases in the middle. The CDR3 region is CASSVWGGANEKLFF. CDR3 coding DNA: TGTGCCAGCAGCGTTTGGGGGGGAGCTAATGAAAAACTGTTTTTT.

The chain uses TRBV5-4 and TRBJ2-1; D might be TRBD2 (6 bases). CDR1 SGHNT and CDR2 YYREEE come from the germline V gene (reference sequence). V was pared by 1 base and J by 5 bases, with 10 bases between. The CDR3 is 14 residues long. The CDR3 region has the DNA TGTGCCAGCAGCTTGTTAGGAGGGAACAATGAGCAGTTCTTC. It is translated as CASSLLGGNNEQFF.

The genes are TRBV4-1 and TRBJ1-6, with a weak D call TRBD1 (5 bases). CDR3 length: 13 amino acids. V was cut by 4 bases and J by 7 bases, with 8 bases left in between. From germline, CDR1 is MGHRA and CDR2 YSYEKL. As DNA, the CDR3 is TGCGCCAGCAGCCTAGACAGAAATTCACCCCTCCACTTT. As protein: CASSLDRNSPLHF.

V and J are TRBV7-9 and TRBJ2-7; D might be TRBD1 (6 bases). The CDR3 length is 13 residues. Trimming took off 5 bases at V and 3 bases at J, with 11 bases between the two ends. Germline loops: CDR1 SEHNR, CDR2 FQNEAQ (reference sequence). The CDR3 nucleotides read TGTGCCAGCAGCCCGGGACACCTCTACGAGCAGTACTTC. Its protein product is CASSPGHLYEQYF. Full variable domain (rest looked up from reference TRBV7-9 and TRBJ2-7): DTGVSQNPRHKITKRGQNVTFRCDPISEHNRLYWYRQTLGQGPEFLTYFQNEAQLEKSRLLSDRFSAERPKGSFSTLEIQRTEQGDSAMYLCASSPGHLYEQYFGPGTRLTVT.

V usage is TRBV7-3 and J usage is TRBJ2-3; possible D gene TRBD2, 5 bases. This CDR3 region has 14 residues. V shed 1 base and J shed 0 bases, with 5 bases lying between them. CDR1 is SGHTA and CDR2 is FQGTGA in the germline V gene. CDR3 sequence reads: CASSLSGSTDTQYF. The CDR3 nucleotides read TGTGCCAGCAGCTTAAGCGGGAGCACAGATACGCAGTATTTT.

The CDR3, as DNA: TGTGCCAGCAGTGACAGGCTGTCCGGAAACACCATATATTTT. Translation gives CASSDRLSGNTIYF. This rearrangement joins TRBV6-1 to TRBJ1-3, with D unresolved. The CDR3 covers 14 residues. V shed 3 bases and J shed 4 bases, with 10 bases lying between them. Germline V gives CDR1 MNHNS, CDR2 SASEGT.

The chain links TRBV18 to TRBJ2-5; 10 bases match TRBD1. The CDR3 is 15 amino acids. Germline-derived CDR1 and CDR2 are KGHSH and LQKENI. V lost 6 bases and J lost 5; bases outside the gene matches: 9. The CDR3 spells CASSQTGGAGETQYF. In DNA, the CDR3 is TGTGCCAGCTCTCAGACAGGGGGCGCCGGGGAGACCCAGTACTTC.

V usage is TRBV14 and J usage is TRBJ2-2; 8 bases are shared with TRBD1. J lost 5 bases, V lost 4 bases, and 9 bases had no gene match. Germline loops: CDR1 SGHDN, CDR2 FVKESK. The CDR3 runs to 16 residues. The CDR3: CASSPWTGPGTGELFF. The CDR3 DNA reads TGTGCCAGCAGCCCCTGGACAGGGCCGGGGACCGGGGAGCTGTTTTTT.

This chain joins TRBV19 and TRBJ1-5; D call uncertain. V lost 3 bases and J lost 3, with 9 bases in between. Looked up from germline, CDR1 is LNHDA and CDR2 is SQIVND (reference sequence). The CDR3 sequence is 14 residues long. CDR3 in amino acids: CASSIPGSNQPQHF. CDR3 sequence (DNA): TGTGCCAGTAGTATCCCCGGTTCCAATCAGCCCCAGCATTTT.

This clone was counted once. This rearrangement joins TRBV13 to TRBJ1-1, with D possibly TRBD1 on 5 matching bases. Trimming cost V 6 bases and J 1 base, with 15 bases left between them. This CDR3 contains 15 residues. Germline V CDR1 and CDR2: PRHDT, FYEKMQ (reference sequence). CDR3 residues: CASRNKEGPNTEAFF. The CDR3, as DNA: TGTGCCAGCAGAAATAAGGAGGGACCGAACACTGAAGCTTTCTTT. The complete variable domain, with remaining parts taken from reference TRBV13 and TRBJ1-1, reads AAGVIQSPRHLIKEKRETATLKCYPIPRHDTVYWYQQGPGQDPQFLISFYEKMQSDKGSIPDRFSAQQFSDYHSELNMSSLELGDSALYFCASRNKEGPNTEAFFGQGTRLTVV.

The chain recombines TRBV5-4 with TRBJ2-5, with 7 bases fitting TRBD2. This CDR3 has 14 residues. The germline V gene has CDR1 SGHNT and CDR2 YYREEE (reference sequence). The V gene end was trimmed by 5 bases and the J gene end by 4 bases; junction bases not matched to a gene: 8. CDR3 in amino acids: CASRPSWGGETQYF. The CDR3 DNA reads as TGTGCCAGCAGACCATCCTGGGGGGGAGAGACCCAGTACTTC.

The V call is TRBV5-6, the J call TRBJ1-5; weak D call: TRBD1 (6 bases). The germline V and J ends were trimmed by 0 bases and 7 bases, with 8 bases remaining between them. CDR3 size: 13 residues. CDR1 SGHDT and CDR2 YYEEEE come from the germline V gene. In DNA, the CDR3 is TGTGCCAGCAGCTTGGTGGGGGCCCAGCCCCAGCATTTT. It is translated as CASSLVGAQPQHF.

The rearrangement uses TRBV11-2 and TRBJ2-5; the D gene is possibly TRBD2 (6 bases). CDR3 length: 14 residues. V was trimmed by 6 bases and J by 4 bases, leaving 15 bases between them. The germline CDR1 and CDR2 sequences are SGHAT and FQNNGV. The CDR3 spells CASSLYVGGETQYF. The DNA of the CDR3 is TGTGCCAGCAGTCTTTACGTCGGGGGAGAGACCCAGTACTTC.

The rearrangement joins TRBV6-5 to TRBJ2-5, with 10 nucleotides matching TRBD1. CDR3 length: 15 amino acids. J lost 9 bases, V lost 5 bases, and 12 bases had no gene match. Germline loops: CDR1 MNHEY, CDR2 SVGAGI. CDR3 coding DNA: TGTGCCAGCAGTCCCTCCCCCGGGACAGGGGTGGCCCAGTACTTC. Protein: CASSPSPGTGVAQYF.

About this clone itself: Other DNA sequences in this specimen translate into the identical CDR3. The chain uses TRBV28 and TRBJ1-1; possibly TRBD1 for D (5 bases). Trimming removed 3 bases from V and 0 bases from J, with 11 bases in between. The length of the CDR3 is 15 residues. Germline CDR1 MDHEN, CDR2 SYDVKM. The CDR3 region has the DNA TGTGCCAGCAGTTTGCCCGGGGGAATGAACACTGAAGCTTTCTTT. Encoded protein: CASSLPGGMNTEAFF.

As concerns this clone: The CDR3 end shows no conserved phenylalanine or tryptophan, and so a read error is likely. The limits of the CDR3 on the DNA are not certain, so only TCRdb's listed CDR3 is given. V gene TRBV30 combines with J gene TRBJ1-2; whether TRBD1, the table's D call, matches the DNA was not checked. With termini counted, the CDR3 has 14 amino acids. The germline V gene has CDR1 GTSNPN and CDR2 SVGIG (reference sequence). The CDR3 reads CAWSAQGNYGYTSV.

This clone was recorded a few times. V usage is TRBV6-2 or TRBV6-3 and J usage is TRBJ2-7; 8 positions agree with TRBD2. This CDR3 has 16 residues. Germline values: CDR1 MNHEY, CDR2 SVGEGT. The V segment lost 4 bases and the J segment 0 bases; nucleotides outside the gene matches: 8. CDR3 loop: CASSFATSANSYEQYV. CDR3 nucleotide sequence: TGTGCCAGCAGTTTTGCGACTAGCGCGAACTCCTACGAGCAGTACGTC.

The gene calls are TRBV24-1 and TRBJ2-3; 9 bases agree with TRBD1. Per the germline V gene, CDR1 is KGHDR and CDR2 is SFDVKD. V lost 4 bases to trimming and J lost 2 bases; unmatched junction nucleotides: 6. The CDR3 covers 16 residues. CDR3 region: CATSDPTGGDTDTQYF. The DNA of the CDR3 is TGTGCCACCAGTGACCCGACAGGGGGGGACACAGATACGCAGTATTTT.

This chain joins TRBV4-3 and TRBJ1-5; weak D call: TRBD1 (6 bases). Germline loops: CDR1 LGHNA, CDR2 YSLEER. With 0 bases removed from V and 4 bases from J, the gap between germline ends came to 13 bases. CDR3 length equals 16 residues. The CDR3 region is CASSQDLTGSNQPQHF. In nucleotides, the CDR3 is TGCGCCAGCAGCCAAGATCTTACAGGGTCTAATCAGCCCCAGCATTTT.

The rearrangement joins TRBV6-4 to TRBJ2-7, with 8 nucleotides matching TRBD1. Trimming took 2 bases from V and 4 from J; bases not matched to a gene: 4. The CDR3 length is 14 residues. Per germline, CDR1 MRHNA and CDR2 SNTAGT. The CDR3 loop is CASSDPGQEYEQYV. CDR3 sequence (DNA): TGTGCCAGCAGTGACCCGGGACAGGAGTACGAGCAGTACGTC.